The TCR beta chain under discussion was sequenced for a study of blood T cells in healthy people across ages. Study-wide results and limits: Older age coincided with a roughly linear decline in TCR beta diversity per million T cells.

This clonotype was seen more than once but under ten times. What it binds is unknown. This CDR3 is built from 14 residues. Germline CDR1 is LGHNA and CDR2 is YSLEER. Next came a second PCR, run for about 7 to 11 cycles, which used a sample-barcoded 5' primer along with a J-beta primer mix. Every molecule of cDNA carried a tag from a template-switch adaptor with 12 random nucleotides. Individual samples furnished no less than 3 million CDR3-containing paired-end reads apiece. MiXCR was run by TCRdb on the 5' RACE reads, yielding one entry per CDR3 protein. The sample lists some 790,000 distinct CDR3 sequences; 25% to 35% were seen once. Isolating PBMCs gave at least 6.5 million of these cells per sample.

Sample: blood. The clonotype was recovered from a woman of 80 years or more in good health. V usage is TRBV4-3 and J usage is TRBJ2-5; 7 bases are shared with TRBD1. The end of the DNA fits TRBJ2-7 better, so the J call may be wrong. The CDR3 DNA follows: TGCGCCAGCAGCCCCAAAGGACAGGCCGACGAGCAGTACTTC. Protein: CASSPKGQADEQYF.